This is a list of T cell receptor beta chains from one sample in a study of T cells after yellow fever vaccination. Via MiXCR, TCRdb re-called the 5' RACE reads, giving one row per CDR3 protein. Among under 300,000 distinct CDR3 sequences, around 6.7% were seen once, and the ten largest hold roughly 1%. The input for sequencing was CD4+ T cells sorted from PBMCs, taken on the day of the yellow fever booster vaccination. The receptors shown here come from a man aged 25 to 40 who received the YFV17D yellow fever vaccine. Both conserved end residues are part of each CDR3. Fields, in order: CDR3 DNA, CDR3 protein, V gene, clone size, D gene, J gene. A D gene is named only where the DNA matches it firmly. Some rows mark clone size as missing; the rest say once, few, many or name a class of expanded clone.

CDR3nt: TGCAGTGCTAGAGGGAGCACAGATACGCAGTATTTT
CDR3aa: CSARGSTDTQYF
v_gene: TRBV20-1
abundance: -
d_gene: -
j_gene: TRBJ2-3

CDR3nt: TGCGCCAGCAGCCCGAGTTGGCAGGGCTACGAGCAGTACTTC
CDR3aa: CASSPSWQGYEQYF
v_gene: TRBV5-1
abundance: few
d_gene: -
j_gene: TRBJ2-7

CDR3nt: TGCGCCAGCAGCCAAGATGCAAGACGACTGTTTTTT
CDR3aa: CASSQDARRLFF
v_gene: TRBV4-1
abundance: many
d_gene: -
j_gene: TRBJ1-4

CDR3nt: TGCAGTGCTAGACACAGCGGGAGCAGCACAGATACGCAGTATTTT
CDR3aa: CSARHSGSSTDTQYF
v_gene: TRBV20-1
abundance: -
d_gene: TRBD2
j_gene: TRBJ2-3

CDR3nt: TGTGCCAGCAGTTTAGGAGCGGGAGGTAACACCGGGGAGCTGTTTTTT
CDR3aa: CASSLGAGGNTGELFF
v_gene: TRBV12-3/TRBV12-4
abundance: many
d_gene: TRBD2
j_gene: TRBJ2-2

CDR3nt: TGTGCCAGCAGCTTAGGGATAGCGGGGATGGATACGCAGTATTTT
CDR3aa: CASSLGIAGMDTQYF
v_gene: TRBV11-3
abundance: many
d_gene: TRBD2
j_gene: TRBJ2-3

CDR3nt: TGTGCCAGCAGCGCCTGGGGGGACAGTAACGTTTTGGAGCTGTTTTTT
CDR3aa: CASSAWGDSNVLELFF
v_gene: TRBV7-9
abundance: few
d_gene: -
j_gene: TRBJ2-2

CDR3nt: TGTGCTAGTGGTCCGATAAACTCTGGGGCCAACGTCCTGACTTTC
CDR3aa: CASGPINSGANVLTF
v_gene: TRBV12-5
abundance: few
d_gene: -
j_gene: TRBJ2-6

CDR3nt: TGTGCCAGCAGCTTCGGGTCGGAGACCCAGTACTTC
CDR3aa: CASSFGSETQYF
v_gene: TRBV7-9
abundance: -
d_gene: -
j_gene: TRBJ2-5

CDR3nt: TGCAGTGCTAGCCGGCGTGAGGATACGCAGTATTTT
CDR3aa: CSASRREDTQYF
v_gene: TRBV20-1
abundance: few
d_gene: -
j_gene: TRBJ2-3

CDR3nt: TGCGCCAGCAGCTTGGCCGGGCACCTGGGTAATGAGCAGTTCTTC
CDR3aa: CASSLAGHLGNEQFF
v_gene: TRBV5-1
abundance: many
d_gene: -
j_gene: TRBJ2-1

CDR3nt: TGTGCCAGCAGCCCGAGACAGGATACGCAGTATTTT
CDR3aa: CASSPRQDTQYF
v_gene: TRBV2
abundance: many
d_gene: -
j_gene: TRBJ2-3

CDR3nt: TGTGCCAGCAGCTTAGGTCTGGCGTCTAGCACAGATACGCAGTATTTT
CDR3aa: CASSLGLASSTDTQYF
v_gene: TRBV11-2
abundance: many
d_gene: -
j_gene: TRBJ2-3

CDR3nt: TGTGCCAGCAGTTTGGCTAACTATGGCTACACCTTC
CDR3aa: CASSLANYGYTF
v_gene: TRBV7-2
abundance: many
d_gene: -
j_gene: TRBJ1-2

CDR3nt: TGTGCCAGTAGACCACAGGGAATCGTCACAGATACGCAGTATTTT
CDR3aa: CASRPQGIVTDTQYF
v_gene: TRBV19
abundance: many
d_gene: -
j_gene: TRBJ2-3

CDR3nt: TGTGCCAGCAGCAAAGCGCAGGGCTGGGAGACCCAGTACTTC
CDR3aa: CASSKAQGWETQYF
v_gene: TRBV21-1
abundance: many
d_gene: -
j_gene: TRBJ2-5

CDR3nt: TGTGCCAGCTCACCAGCGATCCAAGAGACCCAGTACTTC
CDR3aa: CASSPAIQETQYF
v_gene: TRBV18
abundance: many
d_gene: -
j_gene: TRBJ2-5

CDR3nt: TGTGCCAGCAGCTTAGTTCCGGCCACAGATACGCAGTATTTT
CDR3aa: CASSLVPATDTQYF
v_gene: TRBV13
abundance: -
d_gene: -
j_gene: TRBJ2-3

CDR3nt: TGTGCCAGTAGTATAGGCGGCAGTCGAGGCACTGAAGCTTTCTTT
CDR3aa: CASSIGGSRGTEAFF
v_gene: TRBV19
abundance: many
d_gene: -
j_gene: TRBJ1-1

CDR3nt: TGTGCCAGCAGGAATCTAGCGTCCAATGAGCAGTTCTTC
CDR3aa: CASRNLASNEQFF
v_gene: TRBV6-4
abundance: few
d_gene: -
j_gene: TRBJ2-1

CDR3nt: TGTGCCAGCAGTTTATCGGGGAGCAATCAGACCCAGCATTTT
CDR3aa: CASSLSGSNQTQHF
v_gene: TRBV12-3/TRBV12-4
abundance: many
d_gene: -
j_gene: TRBJ1-5

CDR3nt: TGTGCCAGCAGCCAAGGACTAGCGGGCCTTTTGTACGAGCAGTACTTC
CDR3aa: CASSQGLAGLLYEQYF
v_gene: TRBV3-1
abundance: -
d_gene: TRBD2
j_gene: TRBJ2-7

CDR3nt: TGTGCCTCCTCTGGCTCAGGGATCGAGCAGTACTTC
CDR3aa: CASSGSGIEQYF
v_gene: TRBV24-1
abundance: many
d_gene: -
j_gene: TRBJ2-7

CDR3nt: TGTGCCAGTAGAGGCGGGAGGCTCAATGAGCAGTTCTTC
CDR3aa: CASRGGRLNEQFF
v_gene: TRBV19
abundance: few
d_gene: TRBD2
j_gene: TRBJ2-1

CDR3nt: TGTGCCAGCGGTGCCAGGGGCTCCATTACCTACGAGCAGTACTTC
CDR3aa: CASGARGSITYEQYF
v_gene: TRBV28
abundance: many
d_gene: -
j_gene: TRBJ2-7

CDR3nt: TGTGCCAGCAGTTCCATGACAGGCAGAGCTTTCTTT
CDR3aa: CASSSMTGRAFF
v_gene: TRBV27
abundance: few
d_gene: -
j_gene: TRBJ1-1

CDR3nt: TGTGCCAGCAGCTTAGCCCCTAGGGGCTGGACTGAAGCTTTCTTT
CDR3aa: CASSLAPRGWTEAFF
v_gene: TRBV7-2
abundance: -
d_gene: -
j_gene: TRBJ1-1

CDR3nt: TGTGCCAGCAGTGAGGCAAGCGATGAGCAGTTCTTC
CDR3aa: CASSEASDEQFF
v_gene: TRBV2
abundance: -
d_gene: -
j_gene: TRBJ2-1

CDR3nt: TGCAGTGCTAGAGAAGTAGCGTTTAACACTGAAGCTTTCTTT
CDR3aa: CSAREVAFNTEAFF
v_gene: TRBV20-1
abundance: -
d_gene: -
j_gene: TRBJ1-1

CDR3nt: TGTGCCAGCAGGATCCCGAGGGGGAATAATTCACCCCTCCACTTT
CDR3aa: CASRIPRGNNSPLHF
v_gene: TRBV28
abundance: few
d_gene: -
j_gene: TRBJ1-6

CDR3nt: TGTGCCAGCAGCTCCCCCGGGACAGGGTTGTACGAGCAGTACTTC
CDR3aa: CASSSPGTGLYEQYF
v_gene: TRBV7-2
abundance: few
d_gene: TRBD1
j_gene: TRBJ2-7

CDR3nt: TGCAGTGCTACCTCGCCAGATAGGGGAAACATTCAGTACTTC
CDR3aa: CSATSPDRGNIQYF
v_gene: TRBV20-1
abundance: few
d_gene: -
j_gene: TRBJ2-4

CDR3nt: TGCGCCAGCAGTGAGCCCGGATATGGGGAGCAGTTCTTC
CDR3aa: CASSEPGYGEQFF
v_gene: TRBV10-1
abundance: many
d_gene: -
j_gene: TRBJ2-1

CDR3nt: TGTGCCAGCAGGCTCCGGGGACAGGGGTTCACAGATACGCAGTATTTT
CDR3aa: CASRLRGQGFTDTQYF
v_gene: TRBV7-6
abundance: many
d_gene: TRBD1
j_gene: TRBJ2-3

CDR3nt: TGCGCCAGCAGCCAAGAACCGTACCAAGAGACCCAGTACTTC
CDR3aa: CASSQEPYQETQYF
v_gene: TRBV4-3
abundance: many
d_gene: -
j_gene: TRBJ2-5

CDR3nt: TGTGCCAGCAGTTTCGAACAGGGTCAGGGCAATGAGCAGTTCTTC
CDR3aa: CASSFEQGQGNEQFF
v_gene: TRBV12-3/TRBV12-4
abundance: many
d_gene: -
j_gene: TRBJ2-1

CDR3nt: TGTGCCAGCAGCCCCGGCGGAGTCCATGAGACCCACTACTTC
CDR3aa: CASSPGGVHETHYF
v_gene: TRBV7-8
abundance: -
d_gene: -
j_gene: TRBJ2-5

CDR3nt: TGTGCCAGCAGTTTAGGGGGTATTGGAGGGGGCCCCGGGGAGCTGTTTTTT
CDR3aa: CASSLGGIGGGPGELFF
v_gene: TRBV27
abundance: once
d_gene: -
j_gene: TRBJ2-2

CDR3nt: TGTGCCAGCAGCCCCCAAAGTGTTGGGGTCGGGGGTAAACTGTTTTTT
CDR3aa: CASSPQSVGVGGKLFF
v_gene: TRBV7-2
abundance: few
d_gene: -
j_gene: TRBJ1-4

CDR3nt: TGTGCCAGCAGCTTATTGGGCGGGCCAAGCTCTGGGGCCAACGTCCTGACTTTC
CDR3aa: CASSLLGGPSSGANVLTF
v_gene: TRBV11-2
abundance: -
d_gene: -
j_gene: TRBJ2-6

CDR3nt: TGTGCCAGCACCTCGGGACCCTCCTACAATGAGCAGTTCTTC
CDR3aa: CASTSGPSYNEQFF
v_gene: TRBV12-3/TRBV12-4
abundance: few
d_gene: -
j_gene: TRBJ2-1

CDR3nt: TGTGCCAGCAGTCCTCCGGGCGGGGCCAAGGACTTC
CDR3aa: CASSPPGGAKDF
v_gene: TRBV6-6
abundance: few
d_gene: -
j_gene: TRBJ2-5

CDR3nt: TGTGCCAGCAGTTACTCGGAGGGTGGCTACACCTTC
CDR3aa: CASSYSEGGYTF
v_gene: TRBV6-5
abundance: many
d_gene: -
j_gene: TRBJ1-2

CDR3nt: TGTGCCAGCAGCTCCGGAGAGACCACTGAAGCTTTCTTT
CDR3aa: CASSSGETTEAFF
v_gene: TRBV7-6
abundance: many
d_gene: -
j_gene: TRBJ1-1

CDR3nt: TGCGCCAGCAGCCAAGATAGACGGCCTACTGGCTATGGCTACACCTTC
CDR3aa: CASSQDRRPTGYGYTF
v_gene: TRBV4-3
abundance: many
d_gene: -
j_gene: TRBJ1-2